This T cell receptor (beta chain) was recorded in a study of beta chain features in type 1 diabetes. Overall study findings and caveats: In these data, an HLA type influence on TCRB rearrangement remained unresolved. In every one of the four CD4+ subsets, TCRB CDR3s were moderately but significantly shorter in Type 1 diabetes patients.

This clone was picked up many times. What it recognizes is unknown. CDR3 length equals 15 residues. The germline V gene encodes CDR1 SGHNT and CDR2 YYREEE (reference sequence). Trimming pared 0 bases from V and 1 base from J, leaving 10 bases between. Per donor, one heparinised blood draw averaged roughly 110 mL. CD4+ cells of the naive, central memory, regulatory and stem cell-like memory types were sorted via CD45RO/CCR7/CD25/CD127/CD95/CD27. Populations obtained by sorting all exceeded 95% purity. Expressed TCRB transcripts were sequenced because the entire RNA isolate underwent reverse transcription. Libraries were prepared by immunoSEQ multiplex PCR; TCRdb keeps only in-frame clonotypes and omits some of them. The table includes 300,000 to 350,000 clones, around 8.5% detected once.

Source material: central memory CD4+ T cells from blood. J is TRBJ1-1 and V is TRBV5-4; D ambiguous. This clonotype originated in a man younger than 40 with type 1 diabetes. DNA of the CDR3: TGTGCCAGCAGCTTGGGATCATCAGGGAACACTGAAGCTTTCTTT. Its translation is CASSLGSSGNTEAFF. Drawing the rest from reference TRBV5-4 and TRBJ1-1, the complete variable domain is ETGVTQSPTHLIKTRGQQVTLRCSSQSGHNTVSWYQQALGQGPQFIFQYYREEENGRGNFPPRFSGLQFPNYSSELNVNALELDDSALYLCASSLGSSGNTEAFFGQGTRLTVV.